The clone carrying this TCR beta chain has a single count. Its cognate antigen is unknown. V was pared by 3 bases and J by 4 bases, with 14 bases between. The CDR3 totals 15 residues. From germline, CDR1 is MNHEY and CDR2 SMNVEV (reference sequence). Each CDR3 protein gets one entry after TCRdb re-called the reads with MiXCR. The profile shows 500,000 or so distinct CDR3 sequences, about 15% of them singletons. This sample was included in a study of T cell repertoires in cytomegalovirus infection. Overall study context: Carrying CMV and the relevant HLA type showed in public TCR beta signatures.

Notes on the study in general: CMV-specific HLA-C-restricted TCR beta clonotypes dominated the ex vivo response. Frequencies of public TCR beta families were cumulated, and this identified carriers of CMV plus the relevant HLA.

The sample was CD8+ T cells from PBMCs. This rearrangement joins TRBV27 to TRBJ2-3; a possible D gene is TRBD2 (6 bases). This receptor was obtained from a human donor in good health (CMV status not recorded). Some clones in this sample may be carry-over from other donors' samples. The CDR3 loop is CASSFSGAVSDTQYF. In nucleotides, the CDR3 is TGTGCCAGCAGTTTTTCGGGAGCTGTCTCAGATACGCAGTATTTT.